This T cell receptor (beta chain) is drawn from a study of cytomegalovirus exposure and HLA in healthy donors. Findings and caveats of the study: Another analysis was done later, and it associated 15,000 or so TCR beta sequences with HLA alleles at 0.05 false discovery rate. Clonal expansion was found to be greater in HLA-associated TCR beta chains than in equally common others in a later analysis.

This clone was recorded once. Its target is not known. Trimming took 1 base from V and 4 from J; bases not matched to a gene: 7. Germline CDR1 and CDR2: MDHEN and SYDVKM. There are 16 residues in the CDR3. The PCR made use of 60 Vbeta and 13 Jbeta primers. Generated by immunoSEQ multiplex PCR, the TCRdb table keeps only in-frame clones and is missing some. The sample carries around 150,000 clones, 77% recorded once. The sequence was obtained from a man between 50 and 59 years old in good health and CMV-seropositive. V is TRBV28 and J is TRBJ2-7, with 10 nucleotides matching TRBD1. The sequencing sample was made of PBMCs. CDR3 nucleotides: TGTGCCAGCAGTTTATTCTCGGGACAGGGGAGATACGAGCAGTACTTC. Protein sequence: CASSLFSGQGRYEQYF.